The rows below give T cell receptor beta chains drawn from one sample of a study of beta chain features in type 1 diabetes. The repertoire was sequenced with immunoSEQ multiplex PCR; TCRdb's copy has only in-frame clones and lacks some. The sample includes about 110,000 clones, under 40% of them seen just once. Material: stem cell memory CD4+ T cells from blood. Receptors were obtained from a woman aged 18-30 years in good health. CDR3s include the opening cysteine and the closing phenylalanine or tryptophan. The order of the fields is clone size, V gene, J gene, D gene, CDR3 protein, CDR3 DNA. D genes are given only for firm matches. Clone size is given for some rows only: seen once, a few or many times, or a class if the clone is expanded.

-	TRBV5-5	TRBJ2-7	-	CASSKWSRGEQYF	TGTGCCAGCAGCAAATGGAGTAGGGGCGAGCAGTACTTC
-	TRBV25-1	TRBJ1-2	-	CASSESTAYSYGYTF	TGTGCCAGCAGTGAATCAACAGCATACAGCTATGGCTACACCTTC
-	TRBV19	TRBJ2-7	TRBD2	CASSATSGSPHEQYF	TGTGCCAGTAGTGCGACTAGCGGGAGTCCCCACGAGCAGTACTTC
-	TRBV30	TRBJ2-2	TRBD1	CAWSLGQGRAGELFF	TGTGCCTGGAGTTTAGGACAGGGCCGCGCCGGGGAGCTGTTTTTT
few	TRBV15	TRBJ2-3	TRBD1	CATSRVNRGTDTQYF	TGTGCCACCAGCAGAGTGAACAGGGGGACAGATACGCAGTATTTT
-	TRBV7-8	TRBJ2-1	-	CASRGGPSGSYNEQFF	TGTGCCAGCAGGGGGGGGCCTTCGGGCTCCTACAATGAGCAGTTCTTC
-	TRBV19	TRBJ2-2	TRBD2	CASSPWTRGTGELFF	TGTGCCAGTAGTCCGTGGACGCGGGGGACCGGGGAGCTGTTTTTT
-	TRBV15	TRBJ2-1	TRBD2	CATSGGLAGYNEQFF	TGTGCCACCAGCGGGGGACTAGCGGGGTACAATGAGCAGTTCTTC
few	TRBV7-2	TRBJ2-2	TRBD1	CASSSGQLANTGELFF	TGTGCCAGCAGCTCGGGACAGCTCGCGAACACCGGGGAGCTGTTTTTT
-	TRBV19	TRBJ1-2	-	CASSGRDLRIYGYTF	TGTGCCAGTAGTGGCAGGGATCTTCGCATCTATGGCTACACCTTC
-	TRBV11-2	TRBJ1-1	TRBD1	CASRDRGRDTEAFF	TGTGCCAGCAGAGACAGGGGGCGGGACACTGAAGCTTTCTTT
few	TRBV4-2	TRBJ2-3	TRBD2	CASSQGLAGLTDTQYF	TGTGCCAGCAGCCAGGGACTAGCGGGTCTAACAGATACGCAGTATTTT
few	TRBV5-6	TRBJ2-5	-	CASSLLNRRQETQYF	TGTGCCAGCAGCTTGCTAAACAGACGACAAGAGACCCAGTACTTC
-	TRBV6-5	TRBJ2-7	-	CASSYAGRKYEQYF	TGTGCCAGCAGTTACGCGGGACGGAAGTACGAGCAGTACTTC
once	TRBV6-5	TRBJ1-2	-	CASSSFRTLSGGGYTF	TGTGCCAGCAGTTCTTTCAGGACCCTATCGGGAGGTGGCTACACCTTC
-	TRBV18	TRBJ2-7	TRBD2	CASSPKLGLTYEQYF	TGTGCCAGCTCACCAAAACTGGGACTAACCTACGAGCAGTACTTC
-	TRBV4-1	TRBJ1-4	-	CASSQLQGSNEKLFF	TGCGCCAGCAGCCAGTTACAGGGCTCGAATGAAAAACTGTTTTTT
-	TRBV7-9	TRBJ1-5	-	CASSPGTSGNQPQHF	TGTGCCAGCAGCCCCGGGACAAGTGGTAATCAGCCCCAGCATTTT
once	TRBV28	TRBJ1-2	TRBD1	CASSSTGAHGYTF	TGTGCCAGCAGCTCGACAGGGGCGCATGGCTACACCTTC
few	TRBV27	TRBJ2-1	TRBD2	CASSSNHILLAGVYNEQFF	TGTGCCAGCAGTTCCAATCACATCCTTCTAGCGGGAGTCTACAATGAGCAGTTCTTC
few	TRBV27	TRBJ2-6	-	CASSLWALTSGANVLTF	TGTGCCAGCAGTTTATGGGCCCTAACATCTGGGGCCAACGTCCTGACTTTC
few	TRBV7-9	TRBJ1-1	TRBD1	CASSLQGASTEAFF	TGTGCCAGCAGCTTACAGGGGGCGTCTACTGAAGCTTTCTTT
-	TRBV29-1	TRBJ2-5	-	CSAGTLTGEQYF	TGCAGCGCAGGGACTCTAACGGGGGAGCAGTACTTC
-	TRBV4-3	TRBJ1-5	-	CASSQDSGVLPQHF	TGCGCCAGCAGCCAAGACTCGGGGGTTCTGCCCCAGCATTTT
-	TRBV28	TRBJ2-5	TRBD2	CASSPRWYSVPPGGETQYF	TGTGCCAGCAGTCCCCGATGGTATAGTGTGCCACCGGGGGGGGAGACCCAGTACTTC
-	TRBV2	TRBJ2-7	TRBD2	CASSGSSGRPYEQYF	TGTGCCAGCAGTGGATCTAGCGGGAGGCCATACGAGCAGTACTTC
-	TRBV4-3	TRBJ2-1	-	CASSQDQYNEQFF	TGCGCCAGCAGCCAAGACCAGTACAATGAGCAGTTCTTC
-	TRBV28	TRBJ2-2	TRBD1	CAGGQLSTGELFF	TGTGCCGGGGGACAGCTGTCCACCGGGGAGCTGTTTTTT
-	TRBV5-4	TRBJ2-3	-	CASSLASTDTQYF	TGTGCCAGCAGCTTGGCTAGCACAGATACGCAGTATTTT
-	TRBV5-1	TRBJ2-7	-	CASSFEGGIGYEQYF	TGCGCCAGCAGCTTTGAGGGCGGAATTGGCTACGAGCAGTACTTC
few	TRBV18	TRBJ2-5	-	CASSPSPNSRETQYF	TGTGCCAGCTCACCATCTCCGAACAGCCGGGAGACCCAGTACTTC
few	TRBV5-1	TRBJ1-2	TRBD1	CASSSLRTGDNYGYTF	TGCGCCAGCAGCTCATTAAGGACAGGAGACAACTATGGCTACACCTTC
-	TRBV9	TRBJ1-2	TRBD1	CASSSRTGEVGYTF	TGTGCCAGCAGCTCTAGGACAGGGGAGGTTGGCTACACCTTC
-	TRBV5-1	TRBJ2-7	TRBD2	CASSYRLAGDYEQYF	TGCGCCAGCAGCTACCGACTAGCGGGCGACTACGAGCAGTACTTC
-	TRBV28	TRBJ2-7	-	CASGAYYEQYF	TGTGCCAGCGGGGCCTACTACGAGCAGTACTTC
-	TRBV27	TRBJ1-1	-	CAPPGMNTEAFF	TGTGCCCCCCCGGGTATGAACACTGAAGCTTTCTTT
few	TRBV7-6	TRBJ2-3	-	CASSLLRGDTQYF	TGTGCCAGCAGCCTCTTAAGGGGGGATACGCAGTATTTT
-	TRBV6-6	TRBJ2-5	TRBD2	CASSPGRAETQYF	TGTGCCAGCAGCCCCGGGAGGGCCGAGACCCAGTACTTC
few	TRBV29-1	TRBJ2-7	TRBD2	CSVELPSGRVYEQYF	TGCAGCGTTGAGCTCCCTAGCGGGAGGGTCTACGAGCAGTACTTC
-	TRBV7-3	TRBJ2-1	TRBD2	CASTTEGIGGRGSYNEQFF	TGTGCCAGCACCACCGAGGGGATAGGCGGGAGAGGGTCCTACAATGAGCAGTTCTTC